Each of the 13 T cell receptor beta chains below was sequenced from the same sample in a study of cytomegalovirus exposure and HLA in healthy donors. Both 60 Vbeta primers and 13 Jbeta primers went into the PCR. TCRdb keeps only in-frame clones here, not all; method: immunoSEQ multiplex PCR. This sample has some 130,000 clones; more than 80% occur once, and the top ten carry under 3%. Sequenced material: PBMCs. Receptor source: a man younger than 45 in good health and CMV-seronegative.

The chain carries TRBV14 and TRBJ2-5; D is perhaps TRBD1 (6 bases). V lost 0 bases and J lost 7, with 15 bases in between. In germline, CDR1 is SGHDN, CDR2 FVKESK. The length of the CDR3 is 15 residues. In DNA, the CDR3 is TGTGCCAGCAGCCAAGATACAGGGAATCATGCGACCCAGTACTTC. Translation gives CASSQDTGNHATQYF.

The chain has TRBV19 and TRBJ1-6, with a tentative D call TRBD1 (5 bases). From germline, CDR1 is LNHDA and CDR2 SQIVND (reference sequence). This CDR3 is 15 amino acids long. V was cut by 5 bases and J by 6 bases, with 14 bases left in between. The CDR3 coding sequence is TGTGCCAGTAGTTATGGGGCGCGTAGTAATTCACCCCTCCACTTT. Its translation is CASSYGARSNSPLHF. The variable domain in full, completed from reference TRBV19 and TRBJ1-6, reads DGGITQSPKYLFRKEGQNVTLSCEQNLNHDAMYWYRQDPGQGLRLIYYSQIVNDFQKGDIAEGYSVSREKKESFPLTVTSAQKNPTAFYLCASSYGARSNSPLHFGNGTRLTVT.

The CDR3 sequence: CASSPEKGDGYGYTF. The CDR3 bases are TGCGCCAGCAGCCCCGAAAAGGGGGATGGGTATGGCTACACCTTC. The genes are TRBV4-1 and TRBJ1-2; possible D gene TRBD1, 6 bases. The V and J ends lost 4 bases and 5 bases respectively, with 17 bases between them. Germline assignment: CDR1 MGHRA and CDR2 YSYEKL. This CDR3 contains 15 residues.

The count of this clone is one. The CDR3 region has the DNA TGCGCCAGCAGCTCCGGGACTAGCGGGAGGAACGAGCAGTACTTC. Amino acids: CASSSGTSGRNEQYF. The V gene is TRBV5-1, the J gene TRBJ2-7; 15 positions agree with TRBD2. CDR3 length: 15 amino acids. V trimming: 3 bases; J trimming: 5 bases; junction bases outside the gene matches: 3. CDR1 and CDR2 (germline): SGHRS, YFSETQ.

In its sample, this clone was seen a few times. The chain has TRBV10-2 and TRBJ2-2; D not certain. The CDR3 runs to 14 residues. Germline CDR1 is WSHSY and CDR2 is SAAADI. The ends were cut back, 0 bases at V and 6 bases at J, with 8 bases in the middle. The CDR3 DNA is TGCGCCAGCAGTGAGTCAAGAGCCGCCGGGGAGCTGTTTTTT. Translated, it gives CASSESRAAGELFF.

This chain uses TRBV28 with TRBJ2-7; D gene unclear. With 7 bases removed from V and 3 bases from J, the gap between germline ends came to 7 bases. Germline CDR1 reads MDHEN; CDR2 reads SYDVKM. There are 11 residues in the CDR3. Written as DNA, the CDR3 is TGTGCCAGCACCACGGGCTACGAGCAGTACTTC. This codes for CASTTGYEQYF.

The chain couples TRBV6-5 to TRBJ2-5; D possibly corresponds to TRBD2 (5 bases). The length of the CDR3 is 15 residues. The germline gives CDR1 MNHEY, CDR2 SVGAGI. The ends were cut back, 2 bases at V and 5 bases at J, with 15 bases in the middle. The CDR3 is CASSYRSSPGETQYF. DNA for the CDR3: TGTGCCAGCAGTTACAGGTCTAGCCCCGGGGAGACCCAGTACTTC.

CDR3 bases: TGCAGCGTTGTTTGGGGCGGCACTGAAGCTTTCTTT. Its translation is CSVVWGGTEAFF. The rearrangement joins TRBV29-1 to TRBJ1-1; D possibly corresponds to TRBD1 (5 bases). Germline assignment: CDR1 SQVTM and CDR2 ANQGSEA. The CDR3 has 12 amino acids. Trimming took 4 bases from V and 4 from J, leaving 10 bases between them. Together with reference TRBV29-1 and TRBJ1-1, the CDR3 gives the full variable domain: SAVISQKPSRDICQRGTSLTIQCQVDSQVTMMFWYRQQPGQSLTLIATANQGSEATYESGFVIDKFPISRPNLTFSTLTVSNMSPEDSSIYLCSVVWGGTEAFFGQGTRLTVV.

The chain uses TRBV7-6 and TRBJ2-7; 10 bases agree with TRBD1. The junction had 6 bases not matched to a gene; V was cut back by 5 bases and J by 2 bases. Germline CDR1 is SGHVS and CDR2 is FNYEAQ. The CDR3 runs to 15 residues. The CDR3 spells CASSLRQGAPYEQYF. The CDR3 DNA reads as TGTGCCAGCAGCCTACGACAGGGGGCACCCTACGAGCAGTACTTC.

This clone was seen once. The chain has TRBV5-1 and TRBJ2-7, with TRBD2 matching over 10 bases. J was trimmed by 5 bases and V by 0 bases; bases with no gene match: 5. This CDR3 has 15 amino acids. Germline values: CDR1 SGHRS, CDR2 YFSETQ. The CDR3 reads CASSLGLAGAHEQYF. The DNA of the CDR3 is TGCGCCAGCAGCTTGGGGCTAGCGGGAGCGCACGAGCAGTACTTC. Full variable domain (missing parts from reference TRBV5-1 and TRBJ2-7): KAGVTQTPRYLIKTRGQQVTLSCSPISGHRSVSWYQQTPGQGLQFLFEYFSETQRNKGNFPGRFSGRQFSNSRSEMNVSTLELGDSALYLCASSLGLAGAHEQYFGPGTRLTVT.

This CDR3 is CASSRGRLTSYEQYF. In DNA, the CDR3 is TGTGCCAGCAGCCGCGGGAGACTAACCTCCTACGAGCAGTACTTC. The V and J genes are TRBV2 and TRBJ2-7; 7 bases agree with TRBD2. Germline lookup yields CDR1 SNHLY and CDR2 FYNNEI. The CDR3 runs to 15 residues. Trimming cost V 6 bases and J 0 bases; bases outside gene matches: 8.

The gene calls are TRBV5-1 and TRBJ2-1, with 10 bases identical to TRBD2. The CDR3 runs 17 residues. Looked up from germline, CDR1 is SGHRS and CDR2 is YFSETQ. The junction had 3 bases not matched to a gene; V was cut back by 0 bases and J by 0 bases. CDR3 nucleotides: TGCGCCAGCAGCTTGGGTGGACTAGCGGCCTCCTACAATGAGCAGTTCTTC. This sequence encodes CASSLGGLAASYNEQFF.

This rearrangement joins TRBV29-1 to TRBJ2-7, with 11 bases identical to TRBD2. This CDR3 has 13 residues. CDR1 and CDR2 from the germline V gene are SQVTM and ANQGSEA. Unmatched junction bases numbered 8, after V lost 3 bases and J lost 10 bases. CDR3 sequence: CSVEASGRRRQYF. The CDR3 nucleotides read TGCAGCGTTGAGGCTAGCGGGAGGAGACGACAGTACTTC.